The 2 T cell receptor beta chains below come from one sample, sequenced in a study of OX40 agonist ivuxolimab in advanced cancers. Libraries were prepared by immunoSEQ multiplex PCR; TCRdb keeps only in-frame clonotypes and omits some of them. In the table there are around 39,000 clones, around 84% of which are singletons. The specimen was CD4+ or CD8+ T cells sorted from blood, collected in a trial of the OX40 agonist ivuxolimab. The receptors here all came from an adult with an advanced solid tumor such as melanoma, head and neck, liver or kidney cancer.

This chain joins TRBV30 and TRBJ1-6, with TRBD1 identical over 10 bases. CDR1 and CDR2 (germline): GTSNPN, SVGIG (reference sequence). This CDR3 is 13 amino acids long. The V segment lost 5 bases and the J segment 7 bases; nucleotides outside the gene matches: 2. In nucleotides, the CDR3 is TGTGCCTGGGTGGGACAGGGGAATTCACCCCTCCACTTT. The encoded protein is CAWVGQGNSPLHF.

A few counts support this clone. Here the CDR3 reads CASTRLAGDGTQYF. The DNA of the CDR3 is TGTGCCAGTACCCGACTAGCGGGAGACGGGACCCAGTACTTC. V and J are TRBV19 and TRBJ2-5; TRBD2 agrees at 12 bases. The CDR3 loop spans 14 amino acids. J lost 7 bases, V lost 7 bases, and 7 bases had no gene match. Germline V CDR1 and CDR2: LNHDA, SQIVND (reference sequence).